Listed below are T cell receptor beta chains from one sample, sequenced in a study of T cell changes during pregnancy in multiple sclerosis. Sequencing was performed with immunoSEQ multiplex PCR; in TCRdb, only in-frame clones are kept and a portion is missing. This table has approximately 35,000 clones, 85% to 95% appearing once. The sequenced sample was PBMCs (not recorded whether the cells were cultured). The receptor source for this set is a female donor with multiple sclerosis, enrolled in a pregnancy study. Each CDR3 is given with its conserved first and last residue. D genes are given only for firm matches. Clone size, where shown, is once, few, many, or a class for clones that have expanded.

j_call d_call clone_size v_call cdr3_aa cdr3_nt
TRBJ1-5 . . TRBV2 CASRDREGRDQPQHF TGTGCCAGCAGGGATAGAGAGGGAAGGGATCAGCCCCAGCATTTT
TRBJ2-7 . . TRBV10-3 CAISETLRDSPIYEQYF TGTGCCATCAGTGAGACCCTCCGGGACTCCCCTATTTACGAGCAGTACTTC
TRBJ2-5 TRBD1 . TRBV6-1 CASTRDRLETQYF TGTGCCAGCACCCGGGACAGGCTCGAGACCCAGTACTTC
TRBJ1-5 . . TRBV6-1 CASSANGPGSNQPQHF TGTGCCAGCAGTGCCAATGGGCCTGGGAGCAATCAGCCCCAGCATTTT
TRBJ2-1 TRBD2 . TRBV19 CASSGSGLAGGYNEQFF TGTGCCAGTAGCGGTTCGGGACTAGCGGGAGGTTACAATGAGCAGTTCTTC
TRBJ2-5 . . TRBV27 CASSFWVAGEETQYF TGTGCCAGCAGTTTCTGGGTCGCCGGGGAAGAGACCCAGTACTTC
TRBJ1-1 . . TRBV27 CASSFRGTEAFF TGTGCCAGCAGTTTCAGGGGAACTGAAGCTTTCTTT
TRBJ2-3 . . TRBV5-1 CASNFIDTQYF TGCGCCAGCAACTTCATAGATACGCAGTATTTT
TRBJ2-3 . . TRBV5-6 CASSLGRTTDTQYF TGTGCCAGCAGCTTGGGACGGACCACAGATACGCAGTATTTT
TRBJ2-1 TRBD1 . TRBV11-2 CASSLGQGAYNEQFF TGTGCCAGCAGCCTGGGACAGGGGGCTTACAATGAGCAGTTCTTC
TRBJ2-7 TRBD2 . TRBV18 CASSPPGTSDYEQYF TGTGCCAGCTCACCACCGGGGACTAGCGACTACGAGCAGTACTTC
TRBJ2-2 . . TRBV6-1 CASMQNTGELFF TGTGCCAGCATGCAGAACACCGGGGAGCTGTTTTTT
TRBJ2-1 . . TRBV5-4 CASSLSGESYNEQFF TGTGCCAGCAGCTTGTCCGGGGAGTCCTACAATGAGCAGTTCTTC
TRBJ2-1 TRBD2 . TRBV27 CASRSSGRRPSRRNEQFF TGTGCCAGCAGATCTAGCGGGAGAAGACCTAGCCGGCGTAATGAGCAGTTCTTC
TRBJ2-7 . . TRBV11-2 CASSLVQEYYEQYF TGTGCCAGCAGCTTAGTACAGGAATACTACGAGCAGTACTTC
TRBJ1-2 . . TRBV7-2 CASSQEARGSGYTF TGTGCCAGCAGCCAGGAAGCGAGGGGAAGCGGCTACACCTTC
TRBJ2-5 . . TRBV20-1 CSAEPDETQYF TGCAGTGCGGAACCCGACGAGACCCAGTACTTC
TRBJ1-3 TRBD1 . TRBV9 CASSTTGADSGNTIYF TGTGCCAGCAGCACCACAGGGGCCGACTCTGGAAACACCATATATTTT
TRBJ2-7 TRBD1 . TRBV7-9 CASSQTGYYEQYF TGTGCCAGCAGCCAGACAGGGTACTACGAGCAGTACTTC
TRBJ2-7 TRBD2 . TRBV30 CAWRDWEGPYEQYF TGTGCCTGGAGAGATTGGGAGGGTCCCTACGAGCAGTACTTC
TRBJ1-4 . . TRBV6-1 CASSASDVGGEKLFF TGTGCCAGCAGTGCCAGTGATGTGGGAGGAGAAAAACTGTTTTTT
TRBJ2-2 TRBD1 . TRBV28 CASSLGTGTANTGELFF TGTGCCAGCAGTTTAGGCACCGGGACAGCGAACACCGGGGAGCTGTTTTTT
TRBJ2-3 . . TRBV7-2 CASSFRAQSQDTQYF TGTGCCAGCAGCTTCCGGGCCCAATCCCAAGATACGCAGTATTTT
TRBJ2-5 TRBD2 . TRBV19 CASSRGLAGGRETQYF TGTGCCAGTAGTCGGGGACTAGCGGGAGGGAGGGAGACCCAGTACTTC
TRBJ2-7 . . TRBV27 CASSFFSAYEQYF TGTGCCAGCAGTTTTTTTTCAGCCTACGAGCAGTACTTC
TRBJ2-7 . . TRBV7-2 CASSSWVLVEQYF TGTGCCAGCAGCTCGTGGGTATTGGTGGAGCAGTACTTC
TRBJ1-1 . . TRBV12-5 CASGSGENTEAFF TGTGCTAGTGGCTCAGGAGAGAACACTGAAGCTTTCTTT
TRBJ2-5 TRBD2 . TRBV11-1 CASSFMGLAGQETQYF TGTGCCAGCAGCTTTATGGGACTAGCGGGACAAGAGACCCAGTACTTC
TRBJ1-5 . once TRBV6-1 CASSDLIVAWSQHF TGTGCCAGCAGTGATTTGATTGTAGCTTGGTCCCAGCATTTT
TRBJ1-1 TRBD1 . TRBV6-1 CASSTQGGQRTEAFF TGTGCCAGCAGTACCCAGGGGGGGCAAAGAACTGAAGCTTTCTTT
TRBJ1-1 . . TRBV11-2 CASSSQALNTEAFF TGTGCCAGCAGCTCACAGGCGCTGAACACTGAAGCTTTCTTT
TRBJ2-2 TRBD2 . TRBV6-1 CASSEALGGRPGELFF TGTGCCAGCAGTGAAGCGCTGGGAGGGAGGCCCGGGGAGCTGTTTTTT
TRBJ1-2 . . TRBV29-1 CSVEGGEAGYGYTF TGCAGCGTTGAAGGGGGGGAGGCGGGCTATGGCTACACCTTC
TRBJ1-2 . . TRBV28 CASSLLQRGYTF TGTGCCAGCAGTTTACTGCAGAGGGGCTACACCTTC
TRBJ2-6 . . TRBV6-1 CASIGRSSGANVLTF TGTGCCAGCATAGGGAGAAGCTCTGGGGCCAACGTCCTGACTTTC
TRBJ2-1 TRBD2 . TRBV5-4 CASSSLDWVRLANSYNEQFF TGTGCCAGCAGCTCCCTGGATTGGGTTAGACTAGCGAACTCCTACAATGAGCAGTTCTTC
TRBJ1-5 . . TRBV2 CASSFPLSGISNQPQHF TGTGCCAGCAGTTTCCCCCTATCGGGAATTAGCAATCAGCCCCAGCATTTT
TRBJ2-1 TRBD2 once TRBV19 CASSWGLAGSYNEQFF TGTGCCAGTAGCTGGGGGCTAGCGGGGTCCTACAATGAGCAGTTCTTC
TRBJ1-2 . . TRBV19 CASSIGDSAGRYGYTF TGTGCCAGTAGTATAGGGGACTCTGCAGGGCGCTATGGCTACACCTTC
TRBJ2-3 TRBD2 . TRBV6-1 CASSELAGGGDTQYF TGTGCCAGCAGTGAATTAGCGGGAGGAGGAGATACGCAGTATTTT
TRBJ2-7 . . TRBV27 CASSLGQLPNYEQYF TGTGCCAGCAGTTTGGGACAACTACCTAACTACGAGCAGTACTTC
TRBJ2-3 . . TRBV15 CATSTRGGSRTDTQYF TGTGCCACCAGCACTAGGGGGGGAAGTAGAACAGATACGCAGTATTTT
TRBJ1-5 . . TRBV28 CASSLSGSGKPQHF TGTGCCAGCAGTTTATCGGGGTCGGGTAAGCCCCAGCATTTT
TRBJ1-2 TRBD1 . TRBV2 CASSEYPPGQRNYGYTF TGTGCCAGCAGTGAATACCCCCCGGGACAGAGAAACTATGGCTACACCTTC
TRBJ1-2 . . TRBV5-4 CASSSPPFGYTF TGTGCCAGCAGTAGCCCCCCCTTTGGCTACACCTTC
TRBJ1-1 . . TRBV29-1 CSVEHPGADTEAFF TGCAGCGTTGAACACCCGGGGGCGGACACTGAAGCTTTCTTT
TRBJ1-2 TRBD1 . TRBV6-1 CASSARQGLYGYTF TGTGCCAGCAGTGCCAGACAGGGGCTTTATGGCTACACCTTC
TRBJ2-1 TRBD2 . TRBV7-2 CASSRVAGSSYNEQFF TGTGCCAGCAGCAGGGTAGCGGGTAGCTCCTACAATGAGCAGTTCTTC
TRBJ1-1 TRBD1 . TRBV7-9 CASSRGQSITEAFF TGTGCCAGCAGTAGGGGACAGTCAATCACTGAAGCTTTCTTT
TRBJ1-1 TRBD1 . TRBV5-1 CASSPGGGTANTEAFF TGCGCCAGCAGCCCGGGAGGGGGGACAGCGAACACTGAAGCTTTCTTT
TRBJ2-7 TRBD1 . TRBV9 CASSPQDRGSYEQYF TGTGCCAGCAGCCCCCAGGACAGGGGTTCCTACGAGCAGTACTTC
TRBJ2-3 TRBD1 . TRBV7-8 CASSLTGVRDTQYF TGTGCCAGCAGCTTAACAGGGGTTAGGGATACGCAGTATTTT
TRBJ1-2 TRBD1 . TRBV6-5 CASSYSQRTGREGYTF TGTGCCAGCAGTTACTCTCAACGGACAGGGCGGGAAGGCTACACCTTC
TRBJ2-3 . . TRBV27 CASSASTDTQYF TGTGCCAGCTCCGCCAGCACAGATACGCAGTATTTT
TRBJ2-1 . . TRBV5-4 CASSLAATPSYNEQFF TGTGCCAGCAGCTTGGCAGCGACCCCCTCCTACAATGAGCAGTTCTTC
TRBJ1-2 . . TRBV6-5 CASSYRGGNDGYTF TGTGCCAGCAGTTACCGGGGGGGGAACGATGGCTACACCTTC
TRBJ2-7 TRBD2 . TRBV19 CASSPRGSGGALTYEQYF TGTGCCAGTAGTCCCCGGGGTAGCGGGGGCGCTTTAACCTACGAGCAGTACTTC
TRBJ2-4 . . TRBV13 CASSPRTWAQGTKNIQYF TGTGCCAGCAGCCCAAGGACCTGGGCGCAGGGAACCAAAAACATTCAGTACTTC
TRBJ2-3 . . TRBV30 CAWTPRTVVEDTQYF TGTGCCTGGACCCCAAGGACAGTAGTGGAAGATACGCAGTATTTT
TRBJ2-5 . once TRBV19 CASSPLTGLQETQYF TGTGCCAGTAGCCCCCTGACCGGACTACAAGAGACCCAGTACTTC